Sequencing of this TCR beta chain was carried out in a study of beta chain features in type 1 diabetes. Study-level findings and limits: Moderate but significant shortening of TCRB CDR3s was recorded in all four CD4+ subsets from Type 1 diabetes patients. Reads derived from cDNA could over-represent cells showing high TCR expression. Any HLA-type effect on TCRB rearrangement remained unresolved here. When VDJ junctions were examined, type 1 diabetes patients showed fewer insertions and more deletions.

By way of CD45RO/CCR7/CD25/CD127/CD95/CD27, the CD4+ regulatory, stem cell-like memory, central memory and naive cells were sorted. A note on this clone: The antigen remains unidentified.

Every isolated RNA sample was fully reverse transcribed, so sequencing captured expressed TCRB transcripts. The protocol was immunoSEQ multiplex PCR, while the TCRdb copy is restricted to in-frame clones and leaves out a portion. The repertoire has around 25,000 clones, around 68% of them found once; the top ten carry 4.2%. This CDR3 has 16 amino acids. Trimming stripped 6 bases from V and 5 bases from J, with 20 bases between. Germline CDR1 and CDR2: MDHEN and SYDVKM. The genes are TRBV28 and TRBJ2-1, with D tentatively TRBD1 (5 bases). What was sequenced was Tregs from blood. The source is a young man with type 1 diabetes. Written as DNA, the CDR3 is TGTGCCAGCAGCAGGACATCTCCGTACCAACACAATGAGCAGTTCTTC. Its protein is CASSRTSPYQHNEQFF.